A single T cell receptor (beta chain) is shown here with its context. This sample was included in a study of blood T cell repertoires in COVID-19. The table came from immunoSEQ multiplex PCR; TCRdb's copy has only in-frame clones and leaves some out. In the table there are fewer than 250,000 clones, roughly 85% of which are singletons. Germline CDR1 SGHNT, CDR2 YYREEE (reference sequence). V was shortened by 1 base and J by 2 bases, with 7 bases between the two germline ends. This CDR3 region has 14 residues. The origin of this receptor is a woman aged 45-65 years with acute COVID-19. Sequencing input: PBMCs or T cells enriched from blood (not recorded which). The chain employs TRBV5-4 and TRBJ1-3; TRBD1 is a possible D gene (5 bases). CDR3 protein: CASSLPGAGNTIYF. Here the CDR3 DNA reads TGTGCCAGCAGCTTGCCGGGGGCTGGAAACACCATATATTTT. The entire variable domain, with the rest obtained from reference TRBV5-4 and TRBJ1-3, is as follows: ETGVTQSPTHLIKTRGQQVTLRCSSQSGHNTVSWYQQALGQGPQFIFQYYREEENGRGNFPPRFSGLQFPNYSSELNVNALELDDSALYLCASSLPGAGNTIYFGEGSWLTVV.